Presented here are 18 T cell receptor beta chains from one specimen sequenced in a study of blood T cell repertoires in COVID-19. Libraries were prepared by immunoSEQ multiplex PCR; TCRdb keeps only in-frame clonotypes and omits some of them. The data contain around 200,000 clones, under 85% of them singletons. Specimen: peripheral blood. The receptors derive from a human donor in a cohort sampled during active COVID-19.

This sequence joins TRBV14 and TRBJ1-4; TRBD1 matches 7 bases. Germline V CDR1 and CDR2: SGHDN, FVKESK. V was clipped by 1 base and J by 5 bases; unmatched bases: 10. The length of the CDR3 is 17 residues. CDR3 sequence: CASSQALLTGFNEKLFF. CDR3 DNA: TGTGCCAGCAGCCAAGCCCTCCTGACAGGGTTCAATGAAAAACTGTTTTTT.

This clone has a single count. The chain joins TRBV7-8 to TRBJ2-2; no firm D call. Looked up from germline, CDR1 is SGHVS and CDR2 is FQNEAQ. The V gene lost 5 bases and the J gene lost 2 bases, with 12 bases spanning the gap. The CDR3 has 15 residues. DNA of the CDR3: TGTGCCAGCAGCCCCCGGCGGCTTAACACCGGGGAGCTGTTTTTT. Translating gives CASSPRRLNTGELFF.

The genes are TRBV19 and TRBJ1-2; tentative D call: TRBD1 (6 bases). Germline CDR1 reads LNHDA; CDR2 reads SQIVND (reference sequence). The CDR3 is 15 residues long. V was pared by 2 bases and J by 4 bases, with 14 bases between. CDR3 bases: TGTGCCAGTAGTATAAGCCCAGGGGATTCCTATGGCTACACCTTC. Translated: CASSISPGDSYGYTF.

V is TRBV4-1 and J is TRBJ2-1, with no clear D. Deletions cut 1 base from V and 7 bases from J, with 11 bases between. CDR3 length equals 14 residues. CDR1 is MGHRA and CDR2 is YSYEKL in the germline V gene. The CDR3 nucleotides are TGCGCCAGCAGCCAAGTTCCGAGCCCAAATGAGCAGTTCTTC. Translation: CASSQVPSPNEQFF.

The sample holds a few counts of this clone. The CDR3 loop reads CASSEREQGLVWLNTEAFF. The CDR3 coding sequence is TGTGCCAGCAGTGAACGGGAACAGGGGCTGGTTTGGTTGAACACTGAAGCTTTCTTT. V is TRBV6-1 and J is TRBJ1-1; 7 bases match TRBD1. V shed 2 bases and J 0 bases; nucleotides not matched to a gene: 15. There are 19 residues in the CDR3. Germline lookup yields CDR1 MNHNS and CDR2 SASEGT.

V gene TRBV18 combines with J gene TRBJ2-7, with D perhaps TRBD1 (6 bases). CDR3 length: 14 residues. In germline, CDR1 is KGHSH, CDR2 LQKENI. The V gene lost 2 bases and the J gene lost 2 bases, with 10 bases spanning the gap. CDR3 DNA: TGTGCCAGCTCACCAGCACAGGGTCCCTACGAGCAGTACTTC. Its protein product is CASSPAQGPYEQYF.

CDR3 protein: CASSQDLLAGPGITDTQYF. As DNA, the CDR3 is TGTGCCAGCAGCCAAGATCTACTAGCGGGGCCAGGAATCACAGATACGCAGTATTTT. V gene TRBV3-1 (or the pseudogene TRBV3-2) combines with J gene TRBJ2-3, with 10 bases that match TRBD2. Trimming cost V 0 bases and J 2 bases; bases outside gene matches: 11. This CDR3 has 19 amino acids. Germline CDR1 is LGHDT and CDR2 is YNNKEL (reference sequence).

The CDR3 here is CATLRRDLDSYEQYF. In DNA form, the CDR3 reads TGTGCCACCCTTCGGAGGGACTTGGACTCCTACGAGCAGTACTTC. The chain has TRBV6-5 and TRBJ2-7, with D perhaps matching TRBD2 (6 bases). V was shortened by 10 bases and J by 0 bases, with 19 bases between the two germline ends. This CDR3 has 15 amino acids. Germline values: CDR1 MNHEY, CDR2 SVGAGI.

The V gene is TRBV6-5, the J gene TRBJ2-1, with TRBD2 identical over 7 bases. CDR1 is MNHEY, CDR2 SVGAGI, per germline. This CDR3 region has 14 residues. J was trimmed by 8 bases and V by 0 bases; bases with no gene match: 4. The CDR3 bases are TGTGCCAGCAGTTACTCGACGGGAGGCGATGAGCAGTTCTTC. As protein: CASSYSTGGDEQFF.

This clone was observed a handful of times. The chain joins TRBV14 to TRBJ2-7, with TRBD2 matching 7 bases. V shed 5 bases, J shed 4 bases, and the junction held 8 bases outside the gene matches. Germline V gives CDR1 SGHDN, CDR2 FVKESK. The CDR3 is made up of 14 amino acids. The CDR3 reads CASSKGRGWYEQYF. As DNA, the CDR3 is TGTGCCAGCAGCAAAGGGAGGGGATGGTACGAGCAGTACTTC.

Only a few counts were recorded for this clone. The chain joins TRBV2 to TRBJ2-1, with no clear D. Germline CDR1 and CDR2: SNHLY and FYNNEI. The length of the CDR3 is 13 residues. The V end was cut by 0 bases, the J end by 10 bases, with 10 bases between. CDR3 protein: CASSEAPHREQFF. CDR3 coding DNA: TGTGCCAGCAGTGAAGCCCCTCATCGGGAGCAGTTCTTC.

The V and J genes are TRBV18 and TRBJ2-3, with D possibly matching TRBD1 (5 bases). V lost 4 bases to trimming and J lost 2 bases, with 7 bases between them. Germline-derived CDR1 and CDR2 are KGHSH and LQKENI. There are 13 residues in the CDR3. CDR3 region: CASSQDNTDTQYF. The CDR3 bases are TGTGCCAGCTCACAGGACAACACAGATACGCAGTATTTT. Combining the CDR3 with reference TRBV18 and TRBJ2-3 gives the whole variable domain NAGVMQNPRHLVRRRGQEARLRCSPMKGHSHVYWYRQLPEEGLKFMVYLQKENIIDESGMPKERFSAEFPKEGPSILRIQQVVRGDSAAYFCASSQDNTDTQYFGPGTRLTVL.

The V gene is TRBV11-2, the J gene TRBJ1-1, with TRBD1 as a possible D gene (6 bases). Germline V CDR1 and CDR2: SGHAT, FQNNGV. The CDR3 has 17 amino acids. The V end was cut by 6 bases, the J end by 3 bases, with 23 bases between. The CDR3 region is CASSPVGGALRDTEAFF. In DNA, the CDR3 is TGTGCCAGCAGTCCTGTGGGGGGGGCGTTGAGGGACACTGAAGCTTTCTTT.

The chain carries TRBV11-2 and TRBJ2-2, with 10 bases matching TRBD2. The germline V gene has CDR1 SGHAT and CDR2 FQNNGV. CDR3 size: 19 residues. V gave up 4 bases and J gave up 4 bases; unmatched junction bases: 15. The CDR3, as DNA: TGTGCCAGCAGCTCGAGACAGAGCGGGGGGGCATTTGCCACCGGGGAGCTGTTTTTT. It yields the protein CASSSRQSGGAFATGELFF.

CDR3 sequence reads: CASSLSSGGQPQHF. DNA for the CDR3: TGCGCCAGCAGCTTGTCTTCAGGAGGGCAGCCCCAGCATTTT. The chain joins TRBV5-1 to TRBJ1-5; D gene unclear. Trimming took 1 base from V and 7 from J, leaving 12 bases between them. The CDR3 covers 14 residues. Germline V gene data show CDR1 as SGHRS and CDR2 as YFSETQ.

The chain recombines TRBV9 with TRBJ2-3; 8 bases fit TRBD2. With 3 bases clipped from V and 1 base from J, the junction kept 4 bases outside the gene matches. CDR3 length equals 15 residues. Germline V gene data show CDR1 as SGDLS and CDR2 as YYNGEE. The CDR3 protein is CASSESGGRTDTQYF. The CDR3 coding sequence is TGTGCCAGCAGCGAAAGCGGGGGTCGCACAGATACGCAGTATTTT. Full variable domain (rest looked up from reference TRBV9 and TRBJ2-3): DSGVTQTPKHLITATGQRVTLRCSPRSGDLSVYWYQQSLDQGLQFLIQYYNGEERAKGNILERFSAQQFPDLHSELNLSSLELGDSALYFCASSESGGRTDTQYFGPGTRLTVL.

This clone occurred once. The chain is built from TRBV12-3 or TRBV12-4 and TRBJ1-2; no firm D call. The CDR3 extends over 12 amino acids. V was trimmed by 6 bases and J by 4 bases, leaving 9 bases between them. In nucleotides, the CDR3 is TGTGCCAGCAGCCCCGGGAGCTATGGCTACACCTTC. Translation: CASSPGSYGYTF.

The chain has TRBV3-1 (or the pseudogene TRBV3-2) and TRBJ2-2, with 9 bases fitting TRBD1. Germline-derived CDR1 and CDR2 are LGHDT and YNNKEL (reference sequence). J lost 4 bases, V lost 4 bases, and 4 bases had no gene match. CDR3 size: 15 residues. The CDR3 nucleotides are TGTGCCAGCAGCCCCCGGGACAGGGTCACCGGGGAGCTGTTTTTT. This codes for CASSPRDRVTGELFF.